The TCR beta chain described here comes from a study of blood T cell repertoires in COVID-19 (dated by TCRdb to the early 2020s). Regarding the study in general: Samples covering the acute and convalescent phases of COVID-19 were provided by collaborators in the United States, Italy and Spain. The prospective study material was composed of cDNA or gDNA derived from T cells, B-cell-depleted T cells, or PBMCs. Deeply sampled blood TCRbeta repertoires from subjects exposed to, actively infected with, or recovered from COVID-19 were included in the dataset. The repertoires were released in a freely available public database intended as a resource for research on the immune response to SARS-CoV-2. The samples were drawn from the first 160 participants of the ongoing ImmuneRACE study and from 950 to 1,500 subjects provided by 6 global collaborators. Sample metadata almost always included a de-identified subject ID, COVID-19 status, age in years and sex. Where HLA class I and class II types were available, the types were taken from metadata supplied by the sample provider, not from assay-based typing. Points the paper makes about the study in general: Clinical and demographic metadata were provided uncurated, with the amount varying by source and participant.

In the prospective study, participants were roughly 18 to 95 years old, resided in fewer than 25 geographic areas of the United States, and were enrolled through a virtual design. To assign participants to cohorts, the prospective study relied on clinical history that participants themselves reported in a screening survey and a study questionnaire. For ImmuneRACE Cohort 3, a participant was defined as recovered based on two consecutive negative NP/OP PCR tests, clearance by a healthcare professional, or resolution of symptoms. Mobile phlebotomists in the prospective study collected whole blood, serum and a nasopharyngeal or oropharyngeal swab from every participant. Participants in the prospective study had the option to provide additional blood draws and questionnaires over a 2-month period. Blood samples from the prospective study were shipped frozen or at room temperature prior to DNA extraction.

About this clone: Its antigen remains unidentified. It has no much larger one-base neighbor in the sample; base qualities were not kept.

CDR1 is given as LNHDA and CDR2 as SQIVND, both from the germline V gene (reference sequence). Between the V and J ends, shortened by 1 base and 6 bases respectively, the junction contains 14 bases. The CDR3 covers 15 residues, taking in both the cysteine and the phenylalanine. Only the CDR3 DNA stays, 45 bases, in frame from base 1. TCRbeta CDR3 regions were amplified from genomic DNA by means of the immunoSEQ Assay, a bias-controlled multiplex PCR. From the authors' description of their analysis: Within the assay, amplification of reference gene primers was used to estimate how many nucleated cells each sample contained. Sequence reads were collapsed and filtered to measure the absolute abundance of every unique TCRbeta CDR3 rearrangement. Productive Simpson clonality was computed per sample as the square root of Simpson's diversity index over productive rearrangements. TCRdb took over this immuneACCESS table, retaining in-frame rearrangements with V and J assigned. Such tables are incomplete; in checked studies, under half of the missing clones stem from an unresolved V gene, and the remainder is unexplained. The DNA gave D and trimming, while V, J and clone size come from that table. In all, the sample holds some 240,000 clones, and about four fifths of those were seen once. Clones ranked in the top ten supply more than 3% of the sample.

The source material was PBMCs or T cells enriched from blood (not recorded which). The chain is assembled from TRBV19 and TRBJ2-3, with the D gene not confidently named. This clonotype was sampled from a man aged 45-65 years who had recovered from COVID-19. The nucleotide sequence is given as TGTGCCAGTAGTATAGGGGTCGTTAGCTTGGATACGCAGTATTTT. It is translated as CASSIGVVSLDTQYF.